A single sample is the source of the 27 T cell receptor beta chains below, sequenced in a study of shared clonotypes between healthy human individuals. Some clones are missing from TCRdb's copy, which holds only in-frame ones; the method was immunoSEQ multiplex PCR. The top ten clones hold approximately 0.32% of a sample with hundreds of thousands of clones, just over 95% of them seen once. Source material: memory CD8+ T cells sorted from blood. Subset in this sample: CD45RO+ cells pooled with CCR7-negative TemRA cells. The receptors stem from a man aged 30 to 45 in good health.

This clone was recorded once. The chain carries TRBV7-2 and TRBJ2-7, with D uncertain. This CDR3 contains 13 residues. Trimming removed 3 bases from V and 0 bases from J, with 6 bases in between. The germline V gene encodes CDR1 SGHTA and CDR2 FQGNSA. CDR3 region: CASSLIFSYEQYF. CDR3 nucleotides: TGTGCCAGCAGCTTGATTTTCTCCTACGAGCAGTACTTC.

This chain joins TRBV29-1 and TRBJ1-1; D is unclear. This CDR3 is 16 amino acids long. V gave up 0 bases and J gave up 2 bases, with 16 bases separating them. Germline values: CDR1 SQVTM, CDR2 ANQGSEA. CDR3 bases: TGCAGCGTTGAAGATGAGGAAAGGCCCCTAAACACTGAAGCTTTCTTT. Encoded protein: CSVEDEERPLNTEAFF.

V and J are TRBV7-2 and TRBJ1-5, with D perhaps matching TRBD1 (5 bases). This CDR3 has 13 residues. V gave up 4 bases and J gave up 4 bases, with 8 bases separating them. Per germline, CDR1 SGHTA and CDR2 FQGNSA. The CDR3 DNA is TGTGCCAGCAGCTCCGGACAAAATCAGCCCCAGCATTTT. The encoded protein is CASSSGQNQPQHF.

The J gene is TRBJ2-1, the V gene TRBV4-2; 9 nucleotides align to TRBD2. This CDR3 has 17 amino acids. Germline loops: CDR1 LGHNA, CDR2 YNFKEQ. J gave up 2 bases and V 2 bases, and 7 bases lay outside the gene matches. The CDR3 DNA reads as TGTGCCAGCAGCCAATATCCCCCTAGCGGGACCTACAATGAGCAGTTCTTC. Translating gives CASSQYPPSGTYNEQFF.

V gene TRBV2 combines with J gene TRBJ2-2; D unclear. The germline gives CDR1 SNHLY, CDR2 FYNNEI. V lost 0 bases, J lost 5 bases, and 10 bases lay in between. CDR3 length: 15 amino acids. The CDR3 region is CASSEAGIGTGELFF. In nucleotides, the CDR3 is TGTGCCAGCAGTGAAGCGGGCATTGGGACCGGGGAGCTGTTTTTT.

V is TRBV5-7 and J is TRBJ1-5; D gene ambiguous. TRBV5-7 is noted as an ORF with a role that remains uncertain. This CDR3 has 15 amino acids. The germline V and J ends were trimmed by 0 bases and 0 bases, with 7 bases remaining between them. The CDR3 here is CASSLGLYSNQPQHF. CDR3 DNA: TGTGCCAGCAGCTTGGGGCTCTATAGCAATCAGCCCCAGCATTTT.

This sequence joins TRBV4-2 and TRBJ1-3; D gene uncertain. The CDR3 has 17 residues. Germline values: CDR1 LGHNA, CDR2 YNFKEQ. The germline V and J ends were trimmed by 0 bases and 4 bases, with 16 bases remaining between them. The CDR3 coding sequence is TGTGCCAGCAGCCAAGATTTTGAGGGCCCCTTAGGAAACACCATATATTTT. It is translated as CASSQDFEGPLGNTIYF.

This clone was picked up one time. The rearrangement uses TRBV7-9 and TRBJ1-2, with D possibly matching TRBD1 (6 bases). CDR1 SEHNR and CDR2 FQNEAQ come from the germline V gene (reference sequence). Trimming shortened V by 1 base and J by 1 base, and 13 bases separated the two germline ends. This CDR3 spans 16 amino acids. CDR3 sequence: CASSLVAGAFNYGYTF. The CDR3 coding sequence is TGTGCCAGCAGCTTAGTAGCAGGGGCCTTTAACTATGGCTACACCTTC.

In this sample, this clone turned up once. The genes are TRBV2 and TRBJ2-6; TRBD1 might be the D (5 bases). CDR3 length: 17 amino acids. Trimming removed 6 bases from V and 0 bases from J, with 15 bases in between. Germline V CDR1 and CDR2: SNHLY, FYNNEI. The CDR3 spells CASSQGTRPSGANVLTF. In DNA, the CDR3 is TGTGCCAGCAGCCAGGGTACTCGACCCTCTGGGGCCAACGTCCTGACTTTC.

CDR3 sequence: CASSLDRVMAEAFF. In nucleotides, the CDR3 is TGCGCCAGCAGCTTGGACAGGGTGATGGCTGAAGCTTTCTTT. The rearrangement links TRBV5-1 to TRBJ1-1; D is perhaps TRBD1 (6 bases). This CDR3 has 14 residues. The V gene lost 0 bases and the J gene lost 6 bases, with 12 bases spanning the gap. From germline, CDR1 is SGHRS and CDR2 YFSETQ.

The CDR3, as DNA: TGTGCCAGCAGTTACTCGAAATGGAAGGGGAACACTGAAGCTTTCTTT. It encodes CASSYSKWKGNTEAFF. The chain has TRBV6-5 and TRBJ1-1; D gene uncertain. Trimming shortened V by 0 bases and J by 1 base, and 12 bases separated the two germline ends. Germline CDR1 is MNHEY and CDR2 is SVGAGI. The CDR3 runs to 16 residues.

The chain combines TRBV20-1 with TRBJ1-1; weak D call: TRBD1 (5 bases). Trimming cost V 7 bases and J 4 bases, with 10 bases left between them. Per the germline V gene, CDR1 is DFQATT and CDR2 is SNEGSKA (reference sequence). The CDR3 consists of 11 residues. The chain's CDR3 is CSVQGGTEAFF. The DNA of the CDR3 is TGCAGTGTTCAGGGAGGCACTGAAGCTTTCTTT.

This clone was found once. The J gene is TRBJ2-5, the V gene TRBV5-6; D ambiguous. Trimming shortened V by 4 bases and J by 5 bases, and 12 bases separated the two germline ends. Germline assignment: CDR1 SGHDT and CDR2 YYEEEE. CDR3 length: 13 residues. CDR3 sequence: CASSPDVGETQYF. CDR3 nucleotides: TGTGCCAGCAGCCCGGACGTAGGTGAGACCCAGTACTTC.

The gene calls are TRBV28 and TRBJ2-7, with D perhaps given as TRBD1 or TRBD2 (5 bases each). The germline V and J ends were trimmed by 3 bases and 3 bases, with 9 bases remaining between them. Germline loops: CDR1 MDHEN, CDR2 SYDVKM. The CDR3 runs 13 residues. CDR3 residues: CASSLGEFYEQYF. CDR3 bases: TGTGCCAGCAGTTTGGGGGAGTTCTACGAGCAGTACTTC.

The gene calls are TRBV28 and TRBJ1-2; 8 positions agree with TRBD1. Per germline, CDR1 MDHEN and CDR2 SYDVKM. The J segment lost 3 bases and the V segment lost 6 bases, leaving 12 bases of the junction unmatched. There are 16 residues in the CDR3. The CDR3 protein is CASRDGATGGYYGYTF. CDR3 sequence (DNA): TGTGCCAGCAGGGATGGAGCTACAGGGGGTTACTATGGCTACACCTTC.

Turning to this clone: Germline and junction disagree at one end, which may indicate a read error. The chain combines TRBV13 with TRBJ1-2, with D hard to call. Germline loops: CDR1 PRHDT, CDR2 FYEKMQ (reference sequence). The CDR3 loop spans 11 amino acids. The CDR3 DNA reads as TGTGCCAGCAGCTTAACGTTAGTTCCCATCTTC. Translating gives CASSLTLVPIF.

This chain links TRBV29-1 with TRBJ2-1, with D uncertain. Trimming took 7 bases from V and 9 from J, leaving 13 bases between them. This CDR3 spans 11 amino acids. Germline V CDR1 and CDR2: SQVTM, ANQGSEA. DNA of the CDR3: TGCAGCGCCGCGGTAGGCGGTGAGCAGTTCTTC. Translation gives CSAAVGGEQFF.

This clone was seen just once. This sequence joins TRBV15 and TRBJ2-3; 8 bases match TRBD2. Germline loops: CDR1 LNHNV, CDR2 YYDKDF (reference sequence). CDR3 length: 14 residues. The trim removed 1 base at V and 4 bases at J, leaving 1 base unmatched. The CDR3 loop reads CATSRAGGPDTQYF. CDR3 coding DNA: TGTGCCACCAGCAGAGCGGGAGGGCCAGATACGCAGTATTTT.

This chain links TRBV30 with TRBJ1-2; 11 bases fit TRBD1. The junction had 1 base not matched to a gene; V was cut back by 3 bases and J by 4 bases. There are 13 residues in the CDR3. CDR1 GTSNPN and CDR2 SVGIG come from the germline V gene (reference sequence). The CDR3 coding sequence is TGTGCCTGGAGCGGGACAGGGGGCTATGGCTACACCTTC. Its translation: CAWSGTGGYGYTF.

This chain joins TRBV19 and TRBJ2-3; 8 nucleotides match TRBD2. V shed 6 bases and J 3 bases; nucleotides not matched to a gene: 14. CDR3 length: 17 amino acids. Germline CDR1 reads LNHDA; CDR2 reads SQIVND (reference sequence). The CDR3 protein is CASRPAGVGTLTDTQYF. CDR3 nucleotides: TGTGCCAGTAGGCCAGCGGGAGTGGGGACACTTACAGATACGCAGTATTTT. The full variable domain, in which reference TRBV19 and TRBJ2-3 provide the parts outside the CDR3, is DGGITQSPKYLFRKEGQNVTLSCEQNLNHDAMYWYRQDPGQGLRLIYYSQIVNDFQKGDIAEGYSVSREKKESFPLTVTSAQKNPTAFYLCASRPAGVGTLTDTQYFGPGTRLTVL.

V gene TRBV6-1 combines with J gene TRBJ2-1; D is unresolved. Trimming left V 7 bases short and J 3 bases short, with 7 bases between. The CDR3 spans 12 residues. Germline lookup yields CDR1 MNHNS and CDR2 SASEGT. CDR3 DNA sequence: TGTGCCAGCAAGTTCAACTACAATGAGCAGTTCTTC. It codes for CASKFNYNEQFF.

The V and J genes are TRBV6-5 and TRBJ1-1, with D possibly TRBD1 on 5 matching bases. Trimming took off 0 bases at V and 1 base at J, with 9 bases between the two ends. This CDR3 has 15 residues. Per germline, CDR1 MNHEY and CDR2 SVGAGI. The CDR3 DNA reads TGTGCCAGCAGTTACTCGTTGCAGGGGAACACTGAAGCTTTCTTT. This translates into CASSYSLQGNTEAFF.

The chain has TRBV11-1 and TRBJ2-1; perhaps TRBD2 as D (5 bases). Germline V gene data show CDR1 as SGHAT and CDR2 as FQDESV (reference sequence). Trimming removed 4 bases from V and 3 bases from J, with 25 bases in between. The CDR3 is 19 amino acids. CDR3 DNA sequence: TGTGCCAGCAGCTCCAGCGGTGGAGGCGGTTTTGAACGCTACAATGAGCAGTTCTTC. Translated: CASSSSGGGGFERYNEQFF.

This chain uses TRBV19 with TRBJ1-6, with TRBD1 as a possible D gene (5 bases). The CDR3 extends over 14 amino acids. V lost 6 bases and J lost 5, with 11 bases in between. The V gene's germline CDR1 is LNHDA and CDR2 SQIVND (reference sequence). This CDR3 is CASREGRNNSPLHF. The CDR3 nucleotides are TGTGCCAGTAGAGAGGGGCGCAATAATTCACCCCTCCACTTT.

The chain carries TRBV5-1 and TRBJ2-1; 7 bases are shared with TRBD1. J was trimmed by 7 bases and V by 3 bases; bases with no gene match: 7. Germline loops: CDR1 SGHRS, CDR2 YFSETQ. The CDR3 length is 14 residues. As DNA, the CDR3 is TGCGCCAGCAGCTGGGGGTACAGGGGAAATGAGCAGTTCTTC. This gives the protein CASSWGYRGNEQFF.

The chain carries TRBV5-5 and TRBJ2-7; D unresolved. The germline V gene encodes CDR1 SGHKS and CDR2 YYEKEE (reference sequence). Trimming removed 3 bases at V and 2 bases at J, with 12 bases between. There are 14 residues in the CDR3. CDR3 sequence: CASSWTDGTYEQYF. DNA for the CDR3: TGTGCCAGCAGCTGGACCGACGGTACCTACGAGCAGTACTTC.

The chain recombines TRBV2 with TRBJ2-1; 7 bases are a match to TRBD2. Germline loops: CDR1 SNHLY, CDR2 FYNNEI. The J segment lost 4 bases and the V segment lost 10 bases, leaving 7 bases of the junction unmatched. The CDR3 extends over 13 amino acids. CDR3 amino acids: CATNLAEYNEQFF. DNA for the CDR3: TGTGCCACCAACCTAGCGGAGTACAATGAGCAGTTCTTC.